The 11 T cell receptor beta chains given below trace back to one sample, sequenced in a study of T cell repertoires in cytomegalovirus infection. MiXCR, applied by TCRdb to the reads, yields one record per CDR3 protein. The top ten hold roughly 50% of the sample, which has 80,000 or so distinct CDR3 sequences, more than 20% seen once. No antigen has been assigned to these receptors. Specimen: CD8+ T cells from cultured PBMCs, collected from culture after CMV antigen stimulation. These receptors were obtained from a human donor in good health (CMV status not recorded). Some clones in this sample may be carry-over from other donors' samples.

This sequence joins TRBV27 and TRBJ2-1; 8 bases fit TRBD2. With V trimmed by 7 bases and J by 6 bases, 17 bases remained unmatched. The CDR3 is 17 residues long. CDR1 is MNHEY, CDR2 SMNVEV, per germline (reference sequence). The CDR3 coding sequence is TGTGCCAGCATACCCCCTCCAGCGGGAGCGGCGGCCAATGAGCAGTTCTTC. This sequence encodes CASIPPPAGAAANEQFF.

This clonotype was seen once. This rearrangement joins TRBV20-1 to TRBJ1-1, with D unresolved. V lost 5 bases, J lost 0 bases, and 16 bases lay in between. Germline V gene lookup returns CDR1 DFQATT and CDR2 SNEGSKA (reference sequence). This CDR3 has 15 amino acids. CDR3 loop: CSADSTGRMNTEAFF. In nucleotides, the CDR3 is TGCAGTGCTGATTCGACGGGCAGGATGAACACTGAAGCTTTCTTT.

The CDR3 bases are TGCGCCAGCAGCCTCTCACAGGGGGGGATCAATGAGCAGTTCTTC. It encodes CASSLSQGGINEQFF. This rearrangement joins TRBV4-3 to TRBJ2-1, with D perhaps matching TRBD1 (8 bases). Trimming removed 4 bases at V and 6 bases at J, with 16 bases between. CDR1 and CDR2 (germline): LGHNA, YSLEER. The CDR3 has 15 residues.

The gene calls are TRBV19 and TRBJ1-1, with D hard to call. CDR3 length: 14 residues. Germline V gene data show CDR1 as LNHDA and CDR2 as SQIVND (reference sequence). The ends were cut back, 5 bases at V and 1 base at J, with 11 bases in the middle. CDR3 amino acids: CASSLGHRNTEAFF. In DNA, the CDR3 is TGTGCCAGTAGTCTGGGCCATCGGAACACTGAAGCTTTCTTT. The entire variable domain, with the rest obtained from reference TRBV19 and TRBJ1-1, is as follows: DGGITQSPKYLFRKEGQNVTLSCEQNLNHDAMYWYRQDPGQGLRLIYYSQIVNDFQKGDIAEGYSVSREKKESFPLTVTSAQKNPTAFYLCASSLGHRNTEAFFGQGTRLTVV.

Notes on this clonotype: A junction boundary mismatches the germline segment, possibly from a read error. The rearrangement uses TRBV29-1 and TRBJ2-3, with D perhaps given as TRBD1 or TRBD2 (5 bases each). The CDR3 runs to 12 residues. Germline CDR1 SQVTM, CDR2 ANQGSEA. The CDR3 spells CSARGGAEGERF. In DNA form, the CDR3 reads TGCAGCGCCAGAGGTGGCGCCGAAGGGGAGCGTTTT.

This clonotype was observed once. The gene calls are TRBV25-1 and TRBJ2-2, with 7 bases fitting TRBD1. J lost 3 bases, V lost 4 bases, and 11 bases had no gene match. Germline assignment: CDR1 MGHDK and CDR2 SYGVNS. This CDR3 region has 17 residues. CDR3 sequence (DNA): TGTGCCAGCAGTGGTGACAGGGACGAGAAGGACACCGGGGAGCTGTTTTTT. As protein: CASSGDRDEKDTGELFF.

This clonotype showed up many times. J is TRBJ2-2 and V is TRBV29-1, with 8 bases lining up with TRBD2. The CDR3 totals 12 residues. The V gene end was trimmed by 3 bases and the J gene end by 6 bases; junction bases not matched to a gene: 0. Germline V gene sequence: CDR1 SQVTM, CDR2 ANQGSEA. The CDR3 spells CSVERGAGELFF. CDR3 DNA: TGCAGCGTTGAGCGGGGGGCCGGGGAGCTGTTTTTT.

The J gene is TRBJ2-3, the V gene TRBV10-2; weak D call: TRBD2 (5 bases). The CDR3 is 16 residues long. Trimming took off 4 bases at V and 3 bases at J, with 17 bases between the two ends. Germline CDR1 is WSHSY and CDR2 is SAAADI. The CDR3 reads CASSASGEWGTDTQYF. The CDR3 DNA is TGCGCCAGCAGTGCAAGCGGAGAATGGGGAACAGATACGCAGTATTTT.

The table lists this clonotype with many counts. The V call is TRBV4-1, the J call TRBJ1-5; D gene uncertain. V lost 0 bases and J 3 bases, leaving 15 bases between the germline ends. The CDR3 totals 17 residues. In germline, CDR1 is MGHRA, CDR2 YSYEKL. This chain's CDR3 is CASSQEWPLPINQPQHF. The CDR3 nucleotides read TGCGCCAGCAGCCAAGAGTGGCCACTACCTATCAATCAGCCCCAGCATTTT.

The chain recombines TRBV20-1 with TRBJ1-2; D ambiguous. Germline CDR1 is DFQATT and CDR2 is SNEGSKA (reference sequence). The CDR3 contains 16 residues. With 0 bases removed from V and 4 bases from J, the gap between germline ends came to 18 bases. CDR3 nucleotide sequence: TGCAGTGCTAGAGATCCCTATTATGAAGGGTCCTATGGCTACACCTTC. Its protein product is CSARDPYYEGSYGYTF.

Concerning this clonotype itself: A much larger clone sits a single nucleotide away, making a read error possible. The chain joins TRBV11-2 to TRBJ1-1; D not certain. From germline, CDR1 is SGHAT and CDR2 FQNNGV. The CDR3 consists of 16 residues. CDR3 residues: CASSLDYPEENAEAFF. CDR3 bases: TGTGCCAGCAGCTTAGATTATCCCGAAGAGAACGCTGAAGCTTTCTTT.